Following are 30 T cell receptor beta chains from one sample sequenced in a study of identical twins. TCRdb used MiXCR to reprocess the 5' RACE reads, holding one entry per CDR3 protein. Among about 500,000 distinct CDR3 sequences listed, around an eighth were seen once. The sample was also reused in another study, on yellow fever vaccine responses in identical twins.

Sequencing input: CD4+ T cells sorted from blood. The receptors derive from a woman in her late teens or twenties in good health.

There are a few counts of this clonotype. The genes are TRBV5-1 and TRBJ2-5; TRBD2 matches 7 bases. This CDR3 comprises 15 residues. The V gene end was trimmed by 1 base and the J gene end by 2 bases; junction bases not matched to a gene: 5. Germline V gives CDR1 SGHRS, CDR2 YFSETQ. CDR3 in amino acids: CASSLNGAGQETQYF. The DNA for the CDR3 is TGCGCCAGCAGCTTGAACGGAGCGGGGCAAGAGACCCAGTACTTC.

This chain joins TRBV14 and TRBJ2-1, with D possibly called TRBD1 or TRBD2 (6 bases each). Germline CDR1 reads SGHDN; CDR2 reads FVKESK. V was cut by 3 bases and J by 0 bases, with 15 bases left in between. The CDR3 has 17 amino acids. CDR3 in amino acids: CASSHPFGGISYNEQFF. CDR3 nucleotides: TGTGCCAGCAGCCACCCTTTCGGGGGCATCTCCTACAATGAGCAGTTCTTC. The full variable domain, rest sourced from reference TRBV14 and TRBJ2-1, is EAGVTQFPSHSVIEKGQTVTLRCDPISGHDNLYWYRRVMGKEIKFLLHFVKESKQDESGMPNNRFLAERTGGTYSTLKVQPAELEDSGVYFCASSHPFGGISYNEQFFGPGTRLTVL.

The table lists this clonotype with a few counts. The CDR3 is CSARVPLNTDTQYF. Written as DNA, the CDR3 is TGCAGTGCTAGAGTTCCGTTAAACACAGATACGCAGTATTTT. The rearrangement joins TRBV20-1 to TRBJ2-3, with D uncertain. Germline values: CDR1 DFQATT, CDR2 SNEGSKA (reference sequence). This CDR3 comprises 14 residues. V was trimmed by 1 base and J by 2 bases, leaving 10 bases between them.

CDR3: CASSNPSGSREQYF. The CDR3, as DNA: TGTGCCAGCAGCAACCCTAGCGGGAGTCGCGAGCAGTACTTC. This chain uses TRBV7-2 with TRBJ2-7; 10 nucleotides agree with TRBD2. V lost 5 bases, J lost 6 bases, and 7 bases stayed unmatched. Germline loops: CDR1 SGHTA, CDR2 FQGNSA. The CDR3 extends over 14 amino acids.

This clonotype was observed a few times. The rearrangement uses TRBV5-1 and TRBJ2-3; D assignment may be TRBD1 or TRBD2 (5 bases each). The CDR3 totals 15 residues. CDR1 and CDR2 from the germline V gene are SGHRS and YFSETQ. V was shortened by 7 bases and J by 0 bases, with 15 bases between the two germline ends. DNA of the CDR3: TGCGCCAGCTCTAATGGGACGTCGAGCACAGATACGCAGTATTTT. It yields the protein CASSNGTSSTDTQYF.

This clonotype was detected a few times. The chain joins TRBV10-3 to TRBJ2-1; 14 bases are a match to TRBD2. With V trimmed by 6 bases and J by 8 bases, 15 bases remained unmatched. This CDR3 comprises 18 residues. Germline V lookup: CDR1 ENHRY, CDR2 SYGVKD. The CDR3 region has the DNA TGTGCCATCAGGGGGGATAAACCAAGACTAGCGGGAGGGTATGAGCAGTTCTTC. Amino acids: CAIRGDKPRLAGGYEQFF.

V usage is TRBV7-2 and J usage is TRBJ1-5; D is undetermined. V lost 3 bases and J 0 bases, leaving 9 bases between the germline ends. CDR3 length equals 15 residues. Germline-derived CDR1 and CDR2 are SGHTA and FQGNSA. CDR3 coding DNA: TGTGCCAGCAGCTTTTCCGGGGATAGCAATCAGCCCCAGCATTTT. The encoded protein is CASSFSGDSNQPQHF.

This clonotype was seen many times. This rearrangement joins TRBV12-3 or TRBV12-4 to TRBJ2-7; D is tentatively TRBD1 or TRBD2 (5 bases each). V lost 10 bases to trimming and J lost 5 bases, with 18 bases between them. The CDR3 loop spans 13 amino acids. The CDR3 protein is CATAGQGIDEQYF. The CDR3 nucleotides read TGTGCCACCGCGGGCCAGGGTATCGACGAGCAGTACTTC.

This clonotype was detected only a few times. J is TRBJ2-1 and V is TRBV28; 7 nucleotides line up with TRBD2. This CDR3 comprises 15 residues. Germline V gene lookup returns CDR1 MDHEN and CDR2 SYDVKM. V shed 6 bases, J shed 1 base, and the junction held 6 bases outside the gene matches. The CDR3 nucleotides read TGTGCCAGCAGGAGCGGGACCGTTTCCTACAATGAGCAGTTCTTC. This encodes CASRSGTVSYNEQFF.

In this sample, this clonotype turned up a few times. The chain employs TRBV7-9 and TRBJ2-6; either TRBD1 or TRBD2 may fit D (5 bases each). The CDR3 extends over 17 amino acids. V shed 3 bases and J shed 0 bases, with 12 bases lying between them. Per the germline V gene, CDR1 is SEHNR and CDR2 is FQNEAQ (reference sequence). The CDR3 protein is CASSLGDHNSGANVLTF. Written as DNA, the CDR3 is TGTGCCAGCAGCTTGGGGGACCATAACTCTGGGGCCAACGTCCTGACTTTC.

At least ten counts were recorded for this clonotype. The genes are TRBV20-1 and TRBJ2-2; 8 positions match TRBD1. The length of the CDR3 is 15 residues. Losses at the gene ends were 2 bases for V and 4 bases for J; bases not matched to a gene: 6. The germline gives CDR1 DFQATT, CDR2 SNEGSKA (reference sequence). The chain's CDR3 is CSARPGGLGTGELFF. Here the CDR3 DNA reads TGCAGTGCTAGACCAGGGGGCCTGGGCACCGGGGAGCTGTTTTTT.

This rearrangement joins TRBV20-1 to TRBJ2-1; a weak D match, TRBD2 (7 bases). CDR1 is DFQATT, CDR2 SNEGSKA, per germline (reference sequence). Trimming shortened V by 0 bases and J by 3 bases, and 15 bases separated the two germline ends. The CDR3 runs to 16 residues. The CDR3 DNA reads TGCAGTGCTAGAGATAGGAGGGGGGGTTTCTACAATGAGCAGTTCTTC. This codes for CSARDRRGGFYNEQFF.

The chain links TRBV5-1 to TRBJ1-2, with 7 bases that match TRBD1. CDR1 is SGHRS, CDR2 YFSETQ, per germline. V dropped 4 bases and J dropped 8; count of bases not matched to a gene: 8. This CDR3 is built from 13 residues. CDR3 residues: CASSPTGYDGYTF. Here the CDR3 DNA reads TGCGCCAGCAGCCCGACAGGGTATGACGGCTACACCTTC.

This clonotype was counted only a few times. The chain is built from TRBV20-1 and TRBJ2-7, with no clear D. The CDR3 sequence is 12 residues long. CDR1 and CDR2 from the germline V gene are DFQATT and SNEGSKA (reference sequence). Trimming removed 0 bases from V and 9 bases from J, with 12 bases in between. CDR3 region: CSAREGLSRQYF. The DNA for the CDR3 is TGCAGTGCTAGAGAAGGTCTAAGTCGGCAGTACTTC.

This clonotype was seen many times. The chain couples TRBV12-3 or TRBV12-4 to TRBJ2-5; D perhaps matches TRBD2 (6 bases). CDR3 length: 15 amino acids. V lost 0 bases, J lost 5 bases, and 13 bases lay in between. The CDR3 is CASSLATGRGETQYF. The CDR3 DNA sequence: TGTGCCAGCAGTTTAGCTACCGGGAGAGGGGAGACCCAGTACTTC.

This clonotype has a count of ten or more. The rearrangement joins TRBV2 to TRBJ2-1; unclear D gene. This CDR3 comprises 13 residues. V shed 4 bases and J shed 12 bases, with 16 bases lying between them. CDR1 SNHLY and CDR2 FYNNEI come from the germline V gene. The CDR3 coding sequence is TGTGCCAGCAGTGCCCCCCTAAGGAAAGGGCAGTTCTTC. As protein: CASSAPLRKGQFF.

The CDR3 nucleotides are TGTGCCAGCAGTCGGACAGGGTTCGAGCAGTACTTC. Encoded protein: CASSRTGFEQYF. This chain links TRBV27 with TRBJ2-7; 8 nucleotides match TRBD1. The CDR3 length is 12 residues. From germline, CDR1 is MNHEY and CDR2 SMNVEV (reference sequence). V gave up 5 bases and J gave up 6 bases; unmatched junction bases: 3.

This clonotype was seen a handful of times. The gene calls are TRBV20-1 and TRBJ2-1, with D perhaps being TRBD1 or TRBD2 (6 bases each). The germline CDR1 and CDR2 sequences are DFQATT and SNEGSKA (reference sequence). Trimming cost V 7 bases and J 4 bases, with 14 bases left between them. The CDR3 sequence is 13 residues long. In nucleotides, the CDR3 is TGCAGTGTCCGAGGGGGGCCGTACAATGAGCAGTTCTTC. Its protein is CSVRGGPYNEQFF.

This clonotype appeared a few times. The V call is TRBV2, the J call TRBJ2-2, with a weak D call TRBD1 (6 bases). CDR3 size: 14 residues. The V and J ends lost 4 bases and 4 bases respectively, with 10 bases between them. Germline V CDR1 and CDR2: SNHLY, FYNNEI. The CDR3: CASSVQGPTGELFF. The CDR3 nucleotides read TGTGCCAGCAGTGTGCAGGGGCCCACCGGGGAGCTGTTTTTT. Complete variable domain (other parts from reference TRBV2 and TRBJ2-2): EPEVTQTPSHQVTQMGQEVILRCVPISNHLYFYWYRQILGQKVEFLVSFYNNEISEKSEIFDDQFSVERPDGSNFTLKIRSTKLEDSAMYFCASSVQGPTGELFFGEGSRLTVL.

Ten or more counts support this clonotype. The chain joins TRBV27 to TRBJ2-4, with a tentative D call TRBD1 (5 bases). Germline lookup yields CDR1 MNHEY and CDR2 SMNVEV (reference sequence). Trimming left V 2 bases short and J 0 bases short, with 11 bases between. This CDR3 is 16 amino acids long. CDR3 nucleotide sequence: TGTGCCAGCAGTTTACAGGGTGGGGTAGCCAAAAACATTCAGTACTTC. It codes for CASSLQGGVAKNIQYF.

This chain joins TRBV5-1 and TRBJ2-7; possibly TRBD2 for D (5 bases). Germline-derived CDR1 and CDR2 are SGHRS and YFSETQ. This CDR3 is 16 amino acids long. Trimming pared 3 bases from V and 3 bases from J, leaving 19 bases between. The CDR3 loop reads CASSWMAGPPYYEQYF. In DNA form, the CDR3 reads TGCGCCAGCAGCTGGATGGCGGGTCCCCCCTACTACGAGCAGTACTTC.

This clonotype turned up a few times. This chain joins TRBV12-3 or TRBV12-4 and TRBJ2-3; D remains unclear. Trimming took 2 bases from V and 1 from J, leaving 7 bases between them. The CDR3 is 14 amino acids. The CDR3 loop is CASSLYPGTDTQYF. CDR3 DNA sequence: TGTGCCAGCAGTTTATACCCAGGCACAGATACGCAGTATTTT.

The chain uses TRBV15 and TRBJ2-7, with a tentative D call TRBD2 (5 bases). The germline V and J ends were trimmed by 6 bases and 0 bases, with 18 bases remaining between them. The CDR3 has 16 residues. CDR1 LNHNV and CDR2 YYDKDF come from the germline V gene (reference sequence). CDR3 nucleotides: TGTGCCACCAGTAGGGCTTTGAAGGACTTCTCCTACGAGCAGTACTTC. This sequence encodes CATSRALKDFSYEQYF. Supplemented by reference TRBV15 and TRBJ2-7, the full variable domain reads DAMVIQNPRYQVTQFGKPVTLSCSQTLNHNVMYWYQQKSSQAPKLLFHYYDKDFNNEADTPDNFQSRRPNTSFCFLDIRSPGLGDTAMYLCATSRALKDFSYEQYFGPGTRLTVT.

In its sample, this clonotype was seen many times. The genes are TRBV20-1 and TRBJ2-7; no firm D call. The germline CDR1 and CDR2 sequences are DFQATT and SNEGSKA (reference sequence). Trimming shortened V by 0 bases and J by 6 bases, and 9 bases separated the two germline ends. The CDR3 is 12 residues long. In nucleotides, the CDR3 is TGCAGTGCTAGAGAGCTGCTTTCCGAGCAGTACTTC. Protein sequence: CSARELLSEQYF.

This clonotype was counted many times. The chain recombines TRBV7-6 with TRBJ1-6; no firm D call. Trimming stripped 4 bases from V and 14 bases from J, with 18 bases between. CDR1 is SGHVS, CDR2 FNYEAQ, per germline. The CDR3 loop spans 14 amino acids. CDR3 loop: CASSSLSGPDTLHF. The CDR3 nucleotides are TGTGCCAGCAGCTCATTATCCGGGCCTGACACCCTCCACTTT.

The table lists this clonotype with a few counts. The chain links TRBV5-1 to TRBJ2-7, with D tentatively TRBD2 (6 bases). The V end lost 4 bases, the J end lost 3 bases, and 14 bases lay between the germline ends. The CDR3 totals 14 residues. Germline values: CDR1 SGHRS, CDR2 YFSETQ. CDR3 DNA: TGCGCCAGCAGCGCGGGAACGGAGGGCTACGAGCAGTACTTC. This encodes CASSAGTEGYEQYF.

The J gene is TRBJ2-1, the V gene TRBV7-2, with D possibly matching TRBD2 (5 bases). The CDR3 extends over 16 amino acids. Germline CDR1 and CDR2: SGHTA and FQGNSA. V dropped 4 bases and J dropped 10 bases, with 23 bases sitting between them. The CDR3 DNA is TGTGCCAGCAGCTCCTTAGTACTCCGGGGTAAAAGAGAGCAGTTCTTC. Its translation: CASSSLVLRGKREQFF.

This clonotype has a single count. A much more abundant neighbour one base away suggests this may be a read error. The chain employs TRBV12-3 or TRBV12-4 and TRBJ2-7; no definite D call. Trimming pared 3 bases from V and 7 bases from J, leaving 10 bases between. The CDR3 consists of 12 residues. In DNA form, the CDR3 reads TGTGCCAGCAGTTTGTTCGGAGCAGAGCAGTACTTC. Amino acids: CASSLFGAEQYF.

This chain links TRBV28 with TRBJ2-5, with D possibly called TRBD1 or TRBD2 (5 bases each). Germline-derived CDR1 and CDR2 are MDHEN and SYDVKM. V lost 5 bases and J lost 4, with 14 bases in between. The CDR3 has 14 residues. The CDR3: CASSPGASPETQYF. CDR3 sequence (DNA): TGTGCCAGCAGTCCCGGGGCCTCACCAGAGACCCAGTACTTC.

This clonotype was seen only a few times. The chain combines TRBV6-2 or TRBV6-3 with TRBJ2-2, with 11 bases that match TRBD2. This CDR3 comprises 19 residues. Germline V gives CDR1 MNHEY, CDR2 SVGEGT. J gave up 1 base and V 5 bases, and 12 bases lay outside the gene matches. Here the CDR3 DNA reads TGTGCCAGCAGTCCCCTGACTAGCGGGAAGGGACTGAACACCGGGGAGCTGTTTTTT. This translates into CASSPLTSGKGLNTGELFF.